This is a list of T cell receptor beta chains from one sample in a study of CD8 T cells in ankylosing spondylitis. TCRdb used MiXCR to reprocess the 5' RACE reads, holding one entry per CDR3 protein. The table has hundreds of thousands of distinct CDR3 sequences, roughly 26% seen once. The sample consisted of blood, either unsorted or a sorted T cell fraction (not recorded which). These receptors all stem from a male donor with ankylosing spondylitis. The CDR3 runs from the conserved cysteine through the conserved F or W. A D gene is named only where the DNA matches it firmly.

NA TRBV12-3/TRBV12-4 CASSPSGAVSDTQYF
TRBD2 TRBV20-1 CSAKALAEPNEQFF
TRBD2 TRBV7-9 CASSKKRESYNEQFF
TRBD1 TRBV29-1 CSVRDRSNTGELFF
NA TRBV27 CASSSRRGSNYGYTF
TRBD2 TRBV5-1 CASSLGLAGVTDTQYF
NA TRBV6-1 CASSLEAGWNTGELFF
NA TRBV7-9 CASSLGLSVDEQFF
NA TRBV10-3 CAISDSQVYYGYTF
NA TRBV18 CASSPRSDGEQFF
TRBD1 TRBV14 CASSPERRGMRDRDLKSSYEQYF
TRBD2 TRBV7-9 CASSIGLAENEQFF
TRBD2 TRBV6-5 CASSYGSGRTDTQYF
NA TRBV21-1 CASRSAGVTYEQYF
TRBD1 TRBV7-9 CASSPNLAGGANEQFF
NA TRBV19 CASSIGRQDEQFF
NA TRBV18 CASSPIGQSSGNTIYF
TRBD2 TRBV20-1 CSAITGTSPTDTQYF
TRBD1 TRBV29-1 CSVEDPGQGNEQYF
TRBD1 TRBV20-1 CSAGDSGTVINEQFF
NA TRBV7-7 CASSLAPGDHEQFF
TRBD1 TRBV2 CASTRDRPNTGELFF
TRBD2 TRBV4-2 CASSLKRTSGINEQFF
TRBD2 TRBV12-3/TRBV12-4 CASSSGLAGIDEQFF
TRBD2 TRBV27 CASSPLGGRAFFEQYF
NA TRBV11-2 CASSFDNQPQHF
NA TRBV3-1 CASSHLDRTYEQYF
NA TRBV12-3/TRBV12-4 CASTPSISLANYGYTF
NA TRBV20-1 CSAGDRDSGWHEQFF
TRBD2 TRBV10-3 CAIRTGTSGSRGTGELFF
TRBD2 TRBV11-3 CASSRGLAVGEQFF
NA TRBV11-2 CASSLGGRASEQYF
TRBD1 TRBV7-9 CASSLEGQASTKGAFF
NA TRBV7-9 CASGVPNTDTQYF
TRBD2 TRBV6-1 CATRGSGSWYEQYF
TRBD1 TRBV30 CAWSPRTGAIGKLFF
TRBD1 TRBV27 CASSPRQGRYNEQFF
NA TRBV5-1 CASSTTSYEQYF
NA TRBV29-1 CSAEFSNQPQHF
NA TRBV20-1 CSARNGETQYF
TRBD1 TRBV10-3 CAINRTGGNTEAFF
NA TRBV7-7 CASSSGPASTDTQYF
NA TRBV2 CASSVQGTYEQYF